The rows below give T cell receptor beta chains drawn from one sample of a study of breast tumors, draining lymph nodes, adjacent tissues. MiXCR, run by TCRdb on the multiplex PCR reads, gives a single entry per CDR3 protein. The sample shows some 230,000 distinct CDR3 sequences, under 40% of them seen only once. Sequencing was carried out using axillary lymph node tissue. The source of these receptors is a female donor with breast cancer. Some clones in this sample may be carry-over from other donors' samples. Each CDR3 is given with its conserved first and last residue. Fields, in order: J gene, V gene, D gene, clone size, CDR3 protein, CDR3 DNA. A D gene is named only where the DNA matches it firmly. A clone size is listed for some rows: how often the clone was seen (once, few, many), or a class if it is expanded.

j_gene: TRBJ2-1
v_gene: TRBV12-3/TRBV12-4
d_gene: -
abundance: few
CDR3aa: CASSFSGSPSNEQFF
CDR3nt: TGTGCCAGCAGTTTCTCCGGGAGTCCGAGCAATGAGCAGTTCTTC

j_gene: TRBJ1-2
v_gene: TRBV5-6
d_gene: -
abundance: many
CDR3aa: CASSLAEAGWYGYTF
CDR3nt: TGTGCCAGCAGCTTGGCAGAAGCAGGGTGGTATGGCTACACCTTC

j_gene: TRBJ1-2
v_gene: TRBV20-1
d_gene: -
abundance: few
CDR3aa: CSARGLGYGSTF
CDR3nt: TGCAGTGCCAGAGGGCTAGGGTATGGCTCCACCTTC

j_gene: TRBJ1-6
v_gene: TRBV20-1
d_gene: -
abundance: many
CDR3aa: CSALEQADNSPLHF
CDR3nt: TGCAGTGCTCTTGAACAGGCGGATAATTCACCCCTCCACTTT

j_gene: TRBJ2-1
v_gene: TRBV7-2
d_gene: TRBD2
abundance: -
CDR3aa: CASSLTGTSGSARTYNEQFF
CDR3nt: TGTGCCAGCAGCTTAACCGGGACTAGCGGTTCGGCACGGACGTACAATGAGCAGTTCTTC

j_gene: TRBJ2-2
v_gene: TRBV3-1
d_gene: TRBD2
abundance: -
CDR3aa: CASSSYWREYAGELFF
CDR3nt: TGTGCCAGCAGCTCCTACTGGCGGGAGTACGCCGGGGAGCTGTTTTTT

j_gene: TRBJ2-2
v_gene: TRBV5-5
d_gene: -
abundance: -
CDR3aa: CASSLRGDRGAGELFF
CDR3nt: TGTGCCAGCAGCTTACGGGGAGATAGGGGGGCCGGGGAGCTGTTTTTT

j_gene: TRBJ2-7
v_gene: TRBV7-2
d_gene: TRBD2
abundance: -
CDR3aa: CASSLSAGESYEQYF
CDR3nt: TGTGCCAGCAGCCTCAGCGCGGGGGAGTCCTACGAGCAGTACTTC

j_gene: TRBJ1-3
v_gene: TRBV12-3/TRBV12-4
d_gene: TRBD1
abundance: -
CDR3aa: CASSWGQGGYGYTIYF
CDR3nt: TGTGCCAGCAGTTGGGGACAGGGGGGCTATGGCTACACCATATATTTT

j_gene: TRBJ1-4
v_gene: TRBV20-1
d_gene: -
abundance: many
CDR3aa: CSAPRQEVRATNEKLFF
CDR3nt: TGCAGTGCGCCAAGACAGGAGGTTCGGGCAACTAATGAAAAACTGTTTTTT

j_gene: TRBJ1-5
v_gene: TRBV19
d_gene: TRBD1
abundance: many
CDR3aa: CASSTHRGRGNQPQHF
CDR3nt: TGTGCCAGTAGTACGCACAGGGGAAGGGGCAATCAGCCCCAGCATTTT

j_gene: TRBJ2-7
v_gene: TRBV15
d_gene: -
abundance: once
CDR3aa: CATSSSDSLEQYF
CDR3nt: TGTGCCACCAGCAGCTCCGACAGCCTCGAGCAGTACTTC

j_gene: TRBJ2-1
v_gene: TRBV2
d_gene: TRBD1
abundance: once
CDR3aa: CASRRGQGSDEQFF
CDR3nt: TGTGCCAGCAGGAGGGGACAGGGGAGCGATGAGCAGTTCTTC

j_gene: TRBJ1-2
v_gene: TRBV20-1
d_gene: -
abundance: -
CDR3aa: CSARDRTSGGGYTF
CDR3nt: TGCAGTGCTAGAGATCGGACTAGCGGGGGGGGTTACACCTTC

j_gene: TRBJ2-5
v_gene: TRBV6-5
d_gene: -
abundance: -
CDR3aa: CASRRERGPETQYF
CDR3nt: TGTGCCAGCAGACGGGAGAGAGGGCCTGAGACCCAGTACTTC

j_gene: TRBJ2-2
v_gene: TRBV7-9
d_gene: -
abundance: many
CDR3aa: CASSRHSTGELFF
CDR3nt: TGTGCCAGCAGCCGCCATTCCACCGGGGAGCTGTTTTTT

j_gene: TRBJ2-2
v_gene: TRBV11-2
d_gene: -
abundance: -
CDR3aa: CASSLEDRDRTGELFF
CDR3nt: TGTGCCAGCAGCTTAGAGGATAGGGACCGCACCGGGGAGCTGTTTTTT

j_gene: TRBJ1-2
v_gene: TRBV20-1
d_gene: TRBD1
abundance: -
CDR3aa: CSAETGANGYTF
CDR3nt: TGCAGTGCCGAAACAGGGGCAAATGGCTACACCTTC

j_gene: TRBJ2-3
v_gene: TRBV10-1
d_gene: TRBD2
abundance: -
CDR3aa: CASSESRFRFVASGGINTDTQYF
CDR3nt: TGCGCCAGCAGTGAGTCACGGTTTCGGTTCGTGGCTAGCGGGGGAATCAATACAGATACGCAGTATTTT

j_gene: TRBJ1-2
v_gene: TRBV4-1
d_gene: TRBD1
abundance: many
CDR3aa: CASSQGPGDRGHGYTF
CDR3nt: TGCGCCAGCAGCCAAGGCCCGGGGGACAGGGGGCATGGCTACACCTTC

j_gene: TRBJ2-7
v_gene: TRBV3-1
d_gene: -
abundance: few
CDR3aa: CASSREGSSYEQYF
CDR3nt: TGTGCCAGCAGCCGAGAAGGAAGCTCCTACGAGCAGTACTTC

j_gene: TRBJ1-5
v_gene: TRBV24-1
d_gene: -
abundance: many
CDR3aa: CATSDEGIQPQHF
CDR3nt: TGTGCCACCAGTGATGAGGGTATACAGCCCCAGCATTTT

j_gene: TRBJ1-5
v_gene: TRBV11-2
d_gene: TRBD1
abundance: -
CDR3aa: CASSSNRGGAWGLNVYGNQPQHF
CDR3nt: TGTGCCAGCAGCTCAAACAGGGGCGGGGCATGGGGGTTAAATGTATACGGCAATCAGCCCCAGCATTTT

j_gene: TRBJ1-1
v_gene: TRBV11-3
d_gene: -
abundance: -
CDR3aa: CASSLQRGAGEAFF
CDR3nt: TGTGCCAGCAGCCTCCAAAGAGGGGCCGGGGAAGCTTTCTTT

j_gene: TRBJ1-5
v_gene: TRBV20-1
d_gene: TRBD1
abundance: -
CDR3aa: CSASLTETGNINQPQHF
CDR3nt: TGCAGTGCTAGTCTGACGGAGACAGGGAATATTAATCAGCCCCAGCATTTT

j_gene: TRBJ1-5
v_gene: TRBV24-1
d_gene: TRBD1
abundance: -
CDR3aa: CATSRLVTGGNNQPQHF
CDR3nt: TGTGCCACCAGCCGCTTAGTTACAGGGGGTAACAATCAGCCCCAGCATTTT

j_gene: TRBJ2-1
v_gene: TRBV7-9
d_gene: -
abundance: many
CDR3aa: CASSSDSPGEQFF
CDR3nt: TGTGCCAGCAGCTCAGACTCCCCTGGTGAGCAGTTCTTC

j_gene: TRBJ2-3
v_gene: TRBV7-9
d_gene: TRBD2
abundance: few
CDR3aa: CASTLAGGGNEQYF
CDR3nt: TGTGCCAGCACCTTAGCGGGAGGGGGCAATGAGCAGTATTTT

j_gene: TRBJ2-5
v_gene: TRBV6-4
d_gene: TRBD2
abundance: -
CDR3aa: CANSPPPALREGESWTQYF
CDR3nt: TGTGCCAACAGCCCCCCCCCCGCCCTGCGGGAGGGCGAAAGTTGGACCCAGTACTTC